A single sample is the source of the 15 T cell receptor beta chains below, sequenced in a study of T cell repertoires in cytomegalovirus infection. TCRdb re-derived calls from the reads in MiXCR, one entry per CDR3 protein. The table records 150,000 to 200,000 distinct CDR3 sequences, 17% of them present only once. The sample comprised CD8+ T cells from PBMCs. The receptors here all came from a human donor in good health (CMV status not recorded). Some clones in this sample may be carry-over from other donors' samples.

This clonotype was seen more than once but under ten times. The chain carries TRBV4-1 and TRBJ1-2; tentative D call: TRBD1 (6 bases). This CDR3 is 14 amino acids long. V was pared by 3 bases and J by 6 bases, with 14 bases between. Germline CDR1 MGHRA, CDR2 YSYEKL. For the CDR3, the DNA is TGCGCCAGCAGCCAGGCCAGGGGAATGAATGGCTACACCTTC. Translation: CASSQARGMNGYTF.

This clonotype has only a few counts. This chain connects TRBV7-9 to TRBJ1-5; D gene unclear. Germline V lookup: CDR1 SEHNR, CDR2 FQNEAQ (reference sequence). The CDR3 is 14 amino acids. V was cut by 4 bases and J by 6 bases, with 13 bases left in between. CDR3 protein: CASSSHRSPQPQHF. The CDR3 DNA follows: TGTGCCAGCAGCTCCCACAGATCCCCTCAGCCCCAGCATTTT. The entire variable domain, with the rest obtained from reference TRBV7-9 and TRBJ1-5, is as follows: DTGVSQNPRHKITKRGQNVTFRCDPISEHNRLYWYRQTLGQGPEFLTYFQNEAQLEKSRLLSDRFSAERPKGSFSTLEIQRTEQGDSAMYLCASSSHRSPQPQHFGDGTRLSIL.

The V call is TRBV23-1, the J call TRBJ1-2; D call uncertain. Being an ORF, TRBV23-1 has a function that is uncertain. This CDR3 is built from 16 residues. Deletions cut 0 bases from V and 0 bases from J, with 11 bases between. The CDR3 DNA reads TGCGCCAGCAGTCAATCGCGGGCAGAGTCTAACTATGGCTACACCTTC. Residues: CASSQSRAESNYGYTF.

The rearrangement links TRBV11-2 to TRBJ2-3; weak D call: TRBD1 (7 bases). Trimming removed 5 bases from V and 0 bases from J, with 12 bases in between. CDR3 size: 15 residues. Germline lookup yields CDR1 SGHAT and CDR2 FQNNGV. Written as DNA, the CDR3 is TGTGCCAGCAGCGGAGGGGGCAGAAGCACAGATACGCAGTATTTT. Translation gives CASSGGGRSTDTQYF.

This clonotype was seen more than once but under ten times. The chain has TRBV27 and TRBJ2-2, with D perhaps being TRBD1 or TRBD2 (5 bases each). In germline, CDR1 is MNHEY, CDR2 SMNVEV (reference sequence). This CDR3 is 19 amino acids long. Trimming removed 1 base from V and 4 bases from J, with 22 bases in between. The CDR3 protein is CASSLFGDGSWGSTGELFF. The CDR3 DNA follows: TGTGCCAGCAGTTTATTCGGGGACGGTTCCTGGGGGAGCACCGGGGAGCTGTTTTTT.

The gene calls are TRBV5-6 and TRBJ1-1; D is unresolved. The CDR3 contains 14 residues. Per germline, CDR1 SGHDT and CDR2 YYEEEE. The ends were cut back, 2 bases at V and 0 bases at J, with 8 bases in the middle. The CDR3 reads CASSFVAMNTEAFF. The CDR3 DNA follows: TGTGCCAGCAGCTTTGTGGCAATGAACACTGAAGCTTTCTTT.

The J gene is TRBJ2-2, the V gene TRBV7-6, with a possible D match to TRBD2 (5 bases). In germline, CDR1 is SGHVS, CDR2 FNYEAQ. V lost 1 base and J 4 bases, leaving 10 bases between the germline ends. The CDR3 is made up of 15 amino acids. The CDR3 spells CASSLGGAGTGELFF. CDR3 nucleotides: TGTGCCAGCAGCTTAGGTGGCGCGGGCACCGGGGAGCTGTTTTTT. Combining the CDR3 with reference TRBV7-6 and TRBJ2-2 gives the whole variable domain GAGVSQSPRYKVTKRGQDVALRCDPISGHVSLYWYRQALGQGPEFLTYFNYEAQQDKSGLPNDRFSAERPEGSISTLTIQRTEQRDSAMYRCASSLGGAGTGELFFGEGSRLTVL.

This clonotype was seen a few times. The chain is built from TRBV19 and TRBJ2-3; unclear D gene. Germline V gene data show CDR1 as LNHDA and CDR2 as SQIVND (reference sequence). The CDR3 loop spans 15 amino acids. Trimming pared 1 base from V and 0 bases from J, leaving 8 bases between. The CDR3 protein is CASSIVGGSTDTQYF. The CDR3 DNA is TGTGCCAGTAGTATAGTAGGCGGCAGCACAGATACGCAGTATTTT.

The rearrangement uses TRBV6-2 or TRBV6-3 and TRBJ2-5; D not certain. Germline CDR1 reads MNHEY; CDR2 reads SVGEGT. The germline V and J ends were trimmed by 5 bases and 5 bases, with 6 bases remaining between them. The CDR3 extends over 11 amino acids. CDR3 in amino acids: CASSTGETQYF. The CDR3, as DNA: TGTGCCAGCAGTACCGGCGAGACCCAGTACTTC.

A note on this clonotype: One end of the junction fails to match germline, which may point to a read error. The chain employs TRBV4-1 and TRBJ2-7; D perhaps matches TRBD2 (6 bases). CDR1 is MGHRA, CDR2 YSYEKL, per germline. The length of the CDR3 is 14 residues. This CDR3 is CASSQDSGTYEQYF. In nucleotides, the CDR3 is TGTGCCAGCAGCCAAGATAGCGGAACCTACGAGCAGTACTTC.

The V and J genes are TRBV7-9 and TRBJ1-6, with D uncertain. From germline, CDR1 is SEHNR and CDR2 FQNEAQ (reference sequence). This CDR3 has 13 residues. The germline V and J ends were trimmed by 5 bases and 8 bases, with 10 bases remaining between them. Here the CDR3 DNA reads TGTGCCAGCAGCGCGCCCGGCGATTCACCCCTCCACTTT. It translates to CASSAPGDSPLHF.

The V gene is TRBV20-1, the J gene TRBJ2-1; 12 bases fit TRBD2. The V gene end was trimmed by 0 bases and the J gene end by 5 bases; junction bases not matched to a gene: 5. The germline V gene encodes CDR1 DFQATT and CDR2 SNEGSKA (reference sequence). The CDR3 covers 16 residues. The CDR3 spells CSARETSGGLDNEQFF. The CDR3 DNA reads TGCAGTGCTAGAGAAACTAGCGGGGGGCTAGACAATGAGCAGTTCTTC.

Ten or more counts support this clonotype. Germline and junction disagree at one end, which may indicate a read error. This sequence joins TRBV7-2 and TRBJ2-1; 10 bases are shared with TRBD2. CDR1 and CDR2 (germline): SGHTA, FQGNSA. The CDR3 length is 15 residues. The CDR3 DNA sequence: TGTGCCAGCAGTTTAGTAGCGGGGGGCTACAATGAGCAGTTCTTC. Translated: CASSLVAGGYNEQFF.

This clonotype was observed a handful of times. V usage is TRBV6-1 and J usage is TRBJ1-1, with TRBD1 as a possible D gene (6 bases). This CDR3 comprises 13 residues. Between the trimmed V and J ends, which lost 6 bases and 2 bases, there was a span of 10 bases. Germline V lookup: CDR1 MNHNS, CDR2 SASEGT. This chain's CDR3 is CASRDSSNTEAFF. Written as DNA, the CDR3 is TGTGCCAGCAGGGACAGCTCTAACACTGAAGCTTTCTTT.

This chain joins TRBV6-5 and TRBJ2-7; the D gene is possibly TRBD1 (7 bases). V lost 7 bases to trimming and J lost 3 bases, with 16 bases between them. There are 14 residues in the CDR3. The germline gives CDR1 MNHEY, CDR2 SVGAGI. The CDR3 region has the DNA TGTGCCAGCACCCCCGGGCAGGGGGGCTACGAGCAGTACTTC. Translation gives CASTPGQGGYEQYF.